This TCR beta chain was found in a study of cytomegalovirus exposure and HLA in healthy donors. V was shortened by 0 bases and J by 7 bases, with 10 bases between the two germline ends. CDR3 length: 15 residues. Germline lookup yields CDR1 MRHNA and CDR2 SNTAGT. With regard to this clone: No antigen is known for it.

The PCR ran on 60 Vbeta and 13 Jbeta primers. Profiled with immunoSEQ multiplex PCR; TCRdb holds only in-frame clones, not every one. The sample has fewer than 150,000 clones, about three quarters seen once. Findings and caveats of the study: According to the study, around 180 TCR beta chains were cytomegalovirus-associated.

The chain couples TRBV6-4 to TRBJ1-6; no reliable D call. Sequencing was done on a sample of PBMCs. The sequence was collected from a woman aged 40 to 49 in good health and CMV-seropositive. The DNA for the CDR3 is TGTGCCAGCAGTGACTCCGGCGGCCGGAATTCACCCCTCCACTTT. Translating gives CASSDSGGRNSPLHF.